The 5 T cell receptor beta chains given below trace back to one sample, sequenced in a study of cytomegalovirus exposure and HLA in healthy donors. Vbeta (60) and Jbeta (13) primers were used in the PCR. Data came from immunoSEQ multiplex PCR; TCRdb stores just in-frame clones and leaves some out. The table records 170,000 or so clones, 77% of them present only once. Sequencing input: PBMCs. These receptors were obtained from a woman in her twenties or thirties in good health and CMV-seropositive.

V gene TRBV6-5 combines with J gene TRBJ2-5, with 12 bases that match TRBD1. This CDR3 has 15 amino acids. Germline values: CDR1 MNHEY, CDR2 SVGAGI. The junction had 6 bases not matched to a gene; V was cut back by 5 bases and J by 5 bases. The CDR3 loop reads CASSAGTGGGETQYF. The DNA for the CDR3 is TGTGCCAGCAGTGCAGGGACAGGGGGCGGGGAGACCCAGTACTTC.

The chain links TRBV4-1 to TRBJ1-4; D remains ambiguous. The CDR3 loop spans 14 amino acids. CDR1 is MGHRA, CDR2 YSYEKL, per germline. Trimming removed 0 bases at V and 7 bases at J, with 9 bases between. The CDR3 reads CASSQDGTLEKLFF. In DNA, the CDR3 is TGCGCCAGCAGCCAAGATGGTACTCTTGAAAAACTGTTTTTT.

The chain carries TRBV5-5 and TRBJ2-2; D remains ambiguous. Trimming took off 1 base at V and 6 bases at J, with 10 bases between the two ends. The CDR3 has 14 residues. CDR1 and CDR2 (germline): SGHKS, YYEKEE (reference sequence). The CDR3 is CASSLLFQSGELFF. CDR3 DNA: TGTGCCAGCAGCTTGTTATTCCAGTCCGGGGAGCTGTTTTTT.

The chain is built from TRBV4-3 and TRBJ2-7, with 13 nucleotides matching TRBD2. V was pared by 2 bases and J by 0 bases, with 1 base of the junction left unmatched. The CDR3 is made up of 16 amino acids. The germline V gene encodes CDR1 LGHNA and CDR2 YSLEER. The CDR3 sequence is CASSQWTSGSSYEQYF. CDR3 nucleotide sequence: TGCGCCAGCAGCCAATGGACTAGCGGGAGCTCCTACGAGCAGTACTTC.

The chain carries TRBV6-6 and TRBJ2-3, with TRBD2 identical over 12 bases. CDR3 size: 16 residues. V was clipped by 2 bases and J by 7 bases; unmatched bases: 7. CDR1 and CDR2 from the germline V gene are MNHNY and SVGAGI (reference sequence). CDR3 DNA sequence: TGTGCCAGCAGTTACGTGGCTAGCGGGAGGGCGAATACGCAGTATTTT. Translating it yields CASSYVASGRANTQYF.